This T cell receptor (beta chain) was identified during a study of CD4 T cells in relation to SARS-CoV-2 and coronaviruses (dated by TCRdb to the early 2020s). With respect to the entire study: The ViraFEST assay cultured PBMCs with antigen for about eleven days, then sequenced TCR beta CDR3s to find antigen-specific clonal expansions. Across all 12 patients in the full convalescent cohort, ages ranged from 21 to 72 years, with a median of 38. Among the roughly twelve convalescent patients, 8 males and 4 females were included, and two of the subjects were Hispanic. HLA restriction was mapped for shared crossreactive spike epitopes using patient-derived lymphoblastoid cell lines. Memory CD4+ T cell crossreactivity between SARS-CoV-2 and common cold coronavirus spike proteins was assessed at the TCR clonotype level in the study. Samples from a few pre-COVID donors and the naive versus memory experiments were sequenced with the Adaptive Biotechnologies TCR-sequencing kit; other data were Illumina-based. A different TCR-beta assay, based on Illumina, was used to sequence expansion assays from other donors in the study.

The research as a whole found: Because no donor provided both pre-pandemic and post-infection samples, tracing the source of pre-existing responses was limited. Crossreactivity analysis was centred on spike protein, so crossreactivity against other viral proteins was not assessed. Crossreactive clones showed significantly weaker SARS-CoV-2-driven expansion than monoreactive clones, consistent with antigenic imprinting. Sequencing naive versus memory cells indicated that the assay picks up memory recall responses, not primary responses primed during culture. In about 60% of donors, memory CD4+ clonotypes turned up that crossrecognized SARS-CoV-2 and at least one common cold coronavirus spike. The study was constrained by small numbers of patients and of tested TCRs.

This clone was seen more than once but under ten times. Its specific antigen is unknown. Per-base qualities were not stored, and no clone one base away is much larger. The CDR3 covers 13 residues, taking in both the cysteine and the phenylalanine. Just CDR3 DNA is preserved here, 39 bases in frame from base 1. From a lookup of the germline V gene (reference sequence), CDR1 and CDR2 are GTSNPN and SVGIG. A distance of 13 bases separates the germline ends of V and J, which lose 1 base and 7 bases respectively. DNA from CEF-cultured naive and memory CD4+ T cells underwent immunoSEQ TCR-beta sequencing at survey level. Per the original workflow: During preprocessing, nonproductive sequences were removed, as were CDR3s that did not start with C, did not end with F or W, or were shorter than 7 amino acids. The MANAFEST web app was used to call antigen-specific clonotypes on the basis of expansion compared with the reference and with other culture wells. A clone was considered positive if the clone showed significant expansion compared with the reference culture in 2 of 3 replicate wells at an FDR below 0.05. Positive clones also required significant expansion versus all other tandem wells and an odds ratio above 5. Cultured and uncultured naive and memory CD4+ repertoires were searched for CDR3s previously identified as spike- and CEF-reactive. CDR3 homology was measured as pairwise Levenshtein distance, computed with the stringdist R package after trimming three terminal residues from each end. This immuneACCESS table, as held by TCRdb, lists in-frame sequences with V and J called but not all clones. Of the missing ones, under half trace to an unresolved V gene in checked studies; the others have no known cause. V, J and clone size are taken as reported in that table, and D and trimming were inferred from the DNA itself. The sample table lists about 34,000 clones, 65% to 80% of them with a count of one. The top ten clonotypes cover 3.4% of the sample.

Naive and memory CD4+ T cells were separated from cryopreserved PBMCs through CD4 enrichment, which was followed by EasySep naive CD4+ T cell enrichment. Sorted naive or memory CD4+ T cells (around 100,000) were cultured 1:1 with T cell-depleted PBMCs and CEF peptides for 10 to 11 days. In general, triplicate replicate wells were used for every peptide culture condition. Ficoll-Paque PLUS gradient centrifugation was used to isolate PBMCs from either whole blood or leukapheresis product. PBMCs were either cryopreserved at -140 degrees C or used fresh in the expansion assay. The QIAamp Micro DNA Kit was used to extract genomic DNA from the CD4+ T cells.

The receptor chain draws on TRBV30 and TRBJ1-2; the D gene identity is not certain. This clonotype was obtained from an adult with COVID-19. Sequenced: memory CD4+ T cells from PBMCs, cultured in vitro. Per the publication, the cell subset or site label means: memory (non-naive) CD4+ T cells. The CDR3 in this case is CAWSEFRTGGYTF. The nucleotide sequence reads as follows: TGTGCCTGGAGTGAATTTAGAACCGGTGGCTACACCTTC.